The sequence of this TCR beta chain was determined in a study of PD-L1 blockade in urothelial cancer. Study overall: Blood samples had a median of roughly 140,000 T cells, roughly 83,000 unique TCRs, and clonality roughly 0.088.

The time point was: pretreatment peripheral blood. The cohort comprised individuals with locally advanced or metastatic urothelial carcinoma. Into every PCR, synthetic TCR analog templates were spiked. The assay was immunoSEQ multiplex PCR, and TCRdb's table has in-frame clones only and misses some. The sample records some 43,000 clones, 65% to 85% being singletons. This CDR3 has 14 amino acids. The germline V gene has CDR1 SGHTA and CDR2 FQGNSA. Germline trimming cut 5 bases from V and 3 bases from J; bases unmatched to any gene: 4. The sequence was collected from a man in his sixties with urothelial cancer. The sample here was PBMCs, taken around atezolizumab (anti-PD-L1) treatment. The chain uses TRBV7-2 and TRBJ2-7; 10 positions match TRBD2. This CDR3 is CASSLGLANYEQYF. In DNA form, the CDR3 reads TGTGCCAGCAGCCTGGGACTAGCGAACTACGAGCAGTACTTC. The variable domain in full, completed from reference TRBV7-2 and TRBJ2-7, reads GAGVSQSPSNKVTEKGKDVELRCDPISGHTALYWYRQSLGQGLEFLIYFQGNSAPDKSGLPSDRFSAERTGGSVSTLTIQRTQQEDSAVYLCASSLGLANYEQYFGPGTRLTVT.